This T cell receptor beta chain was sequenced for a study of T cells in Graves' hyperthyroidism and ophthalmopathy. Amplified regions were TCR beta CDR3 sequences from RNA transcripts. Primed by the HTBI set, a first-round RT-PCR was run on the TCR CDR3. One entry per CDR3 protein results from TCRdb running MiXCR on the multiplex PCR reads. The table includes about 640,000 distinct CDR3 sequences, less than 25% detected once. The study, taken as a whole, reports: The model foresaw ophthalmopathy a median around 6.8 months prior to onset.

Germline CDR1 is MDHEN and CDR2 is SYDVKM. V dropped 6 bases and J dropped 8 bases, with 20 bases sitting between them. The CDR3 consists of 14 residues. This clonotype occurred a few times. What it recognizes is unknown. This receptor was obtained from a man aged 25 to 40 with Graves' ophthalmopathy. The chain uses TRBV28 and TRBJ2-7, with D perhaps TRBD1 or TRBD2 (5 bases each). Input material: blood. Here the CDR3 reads CASRGTPQISKQYF. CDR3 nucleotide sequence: TGTGCCAGCAGAGGGACCCCCCAGATTTCCAAGCAGTACTTC. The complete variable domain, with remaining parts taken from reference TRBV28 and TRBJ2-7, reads DVKVTQSSRYLVKRTGEKVFLECVQDMDHENMFWYRQDPGLGLRLIYFSYDVKMKEKGDIPEGYSVSREKKERFSLILESASTNQTSMYLCASRGTPQISKQYFGPGTRLTVT.